Listed below are T cell receptor beta chains from one sample, sequenced in a study of patients and donors after allogeneic stem cell transplantation. TCRdb re-called the RT-PCR reads with MiXCR, one entry per CDR3 protein. The sample yields some 880,000 distinct CDR3 sequences, around 17% seen once. Sequenced sample: blood, either unsorted or a sorted T cell fraction (not recorded which). All receptors derive from a human donor who was either an allogeneic HSCT recipient or a stem cell or donor lymphocyte infusion donor (not recorded which). It is not recorded whose cells these are; they may come from a transplant donor. Both conserved end residues are part of each CDR3. The D gene is left open where the match is weak. Some rows have no size entry. The others give once, few or many, or a class for an expanded clone.

TRBJ2-1	few	TRBV7-2	.	TGTGCCAGCAGCTCCAGGGTTGGGAATGAGCAGTTCTTC	CASSSRVGNEQFF
TRBJ2-7	few	TRBV4-2	.	TGTGCCAGCAGCCAAGCAGGGGCAGGGGCCTACGAGCAGTACTTC	CASSQAGAGAYEQYF
TRBJ1-4	few	TRBV5-6	.	TGTGCCAGCAGCCCCACCCGAAGGGCTAATGAAAAACTGTTTTTT	CASSPTRRANEKLFF
TRBJ1-1	.	TRBV20-1	.	TGCAGTGCCAGTGCCCGAGGGTTGAACACTGAAGCTTTCTTT	CSASARGLNTEAFF
TRBJ1-2	.	TRBV12-3/TRBV12-4	.	TGTGCCAGCAGTTTATTGGAACTGCGCTATGGCTACACCTTC	CASSLLELRYGYTF
TRBJ2-1	few	TRBV13	TRBD2	TGTGCCAGCAGCTTAGTCGGGGGGTTGAAGAATGAGCAGTTCTTC	CASSLVGGLKNEQFF
TRBJ1-1	.	TRBV7-2	.	TGTGCCAGCAGCTCCTCCGGACAACCGAACACTGAAGCTTTCTTT	CASSSSGQPNTEAFF
TRBJ1-1	.	TRBV7-9	TRBD1	TGTGCCAGCAGCGTGAGGGACAGCTTAGAAGCTTTCTTT	CASSVRDSLEAFF
TRBJ2-7	.	TRBV20-1	.	TGCAGTGCTAGGGACGGGGGTAGGTCCTACGAGCAGTACTTC	CSARDGGRSYEQYF
TRBJ1-4	.	TRBV7-6	.	TGTGCCAGCAGCCCCGGGGCGAGGGGTGAAAAACTGTTTTTT	CASSPGARGEKLFF
TRBJ2-3	few	TRBV24-1	.	TGTGCCACCAGTGATTCGCTTCACACAGATACGCAGTATTTT	CATSDSLHTDTQYF
TRBJ2-7	many	TRBV12-3/TRBV12-4	.	TGTGCCAGCAGTTTATTGGCCGGGGACCTCTACGAGCAGTACTTC	CASSLLAGDLYEQYF
TRBJ2-3	few	TRBV27	.	TGTGCCAGCAGTTCGATTACGGGAGATACGCAGTATTTT	CASSSITGDTQYF
TRBJ2-7	.	TRBV4-1	.	TGCGCCAGCAGCCAAGGTGGGCAGGGTCGGGAGCAGTACTTC	CASSQGGQGREQYF
TRBJ1-4	many	TRBV12-3/TRBV12-4	.	TGTGCCAGCATCAGCAAGGGGCTGGGTAATGAAAAACTGTTTTTT	CASISKGLGNEKLFF
TRBJ1-6	few	TRBV12-3/TRBV12-4	.	TGTGCCAGCAGCCCGAGATGGGCCGCCCATCGGGACAACAATTCACCCCTCCACTTT	CASSPRWAAHRDNNSPLHF
TRBJ2-2	few	TRBV4-2	TRBD1	TGTGCCAGCAGCCAAGATAGGGACAGGGGCCCCCAGAACACCGGGGAGCTGTTTTTT	CASSQDRDRGPQNTGELFF